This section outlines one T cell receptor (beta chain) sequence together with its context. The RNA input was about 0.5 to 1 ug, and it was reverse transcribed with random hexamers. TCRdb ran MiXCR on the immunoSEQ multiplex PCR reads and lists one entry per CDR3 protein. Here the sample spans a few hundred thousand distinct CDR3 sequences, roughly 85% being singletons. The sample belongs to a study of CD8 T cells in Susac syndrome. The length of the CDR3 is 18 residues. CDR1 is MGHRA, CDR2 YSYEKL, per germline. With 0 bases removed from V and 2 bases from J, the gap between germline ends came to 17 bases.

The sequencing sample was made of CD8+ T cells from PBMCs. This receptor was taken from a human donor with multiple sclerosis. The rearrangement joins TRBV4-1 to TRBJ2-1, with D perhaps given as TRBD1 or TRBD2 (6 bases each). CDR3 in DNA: TGCGCCAGCAGCCAAGATGCCTTGGAACGGGGGCCCTACAATGAGCAGTTCTTC. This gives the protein CASSQDALERGPYNEQFF.